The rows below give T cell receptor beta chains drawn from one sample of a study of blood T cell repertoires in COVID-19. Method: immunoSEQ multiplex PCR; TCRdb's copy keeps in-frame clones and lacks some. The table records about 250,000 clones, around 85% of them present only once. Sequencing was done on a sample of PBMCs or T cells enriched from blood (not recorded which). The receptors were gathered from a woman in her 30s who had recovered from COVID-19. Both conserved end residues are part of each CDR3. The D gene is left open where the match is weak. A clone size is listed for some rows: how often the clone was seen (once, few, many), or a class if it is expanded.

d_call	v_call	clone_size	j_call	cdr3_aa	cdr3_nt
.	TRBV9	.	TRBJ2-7	CASSVGSSYEQYF	TGTGCCAGCAGCGTAGGTTCGTCCTACGAGCAGTACTTC
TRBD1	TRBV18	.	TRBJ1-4	CASSLQAPDRAGEKLFF	TGTGCCAGCTCGCTACAGGCACCGGACAGGGCGGGTGAAAAACTGTTTTTT
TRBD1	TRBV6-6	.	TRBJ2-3	CASSPHPAVTGGLDTQYF	TGTGCCAGCAGTCCGCACCCAGCCGTGACAGGGGGGCTAGATACGCAGTATTTT
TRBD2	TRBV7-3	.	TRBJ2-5	CASSLGLAGGQETQYF	TGTGCCAGCAGCTTAGGACTAGCGGGAGGGCAAGAGACCCAGTACTTC
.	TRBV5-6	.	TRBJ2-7	CASRGANEQYF	TGTGCCAGCAGAGGGGCCAACGAGCAGTACTTC
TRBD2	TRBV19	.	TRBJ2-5	CASSTSGEGETQYF	TGTGCCAGTAGTACCTCCGGGGAGGGGGAGACCCAGTACTTC
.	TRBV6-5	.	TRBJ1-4	CASSGTTNEKLFF	TGTGCCAGCTCCGGGACAACTAATGAAAAACTGTTTTTT
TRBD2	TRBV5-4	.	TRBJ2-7	CASSLEPRLAGFYEQYF	TGTGCCAGCAGCTTGGAGCCCCGTTTAGCGGGATTCTACGAGCAGTACTTC
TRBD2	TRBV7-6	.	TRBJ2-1	CASSLWTRENEQFF	TGTGCCAGCAGCTTGTGGACTAGAGAAAATGAGCAGTTCTTC
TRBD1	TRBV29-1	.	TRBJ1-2	CSVEDRDRNYGYTF	TGCAGCGTTGAAGATCGGGACAGAAACTATGGCTACACCTTC
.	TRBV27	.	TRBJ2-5	CASSPQGWGETQYF	TGTGCCAGCAGCCCACAGGGTTGGGGAGAGACCCAGTACTTC
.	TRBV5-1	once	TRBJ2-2	CASSEQGWDTGELFF	TGCGCCAGCAGCGAACAGGGTTGGGACACCGGGGAGCTGTTTTTT
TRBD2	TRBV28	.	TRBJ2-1	CASSLIRTGLAEYNEQFF	TGTGCCAGCAGTCTTATCCGCACGGGACTAGCGGAATACAATGAGCAGTTCTTC
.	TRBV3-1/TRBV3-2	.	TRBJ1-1	CASSSTGNTEAFF	TGTGCCAGCAGTTCGACAGGGAACACTGAAGCTTTCTTT
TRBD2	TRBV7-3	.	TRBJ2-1	CASSLTSGTVYNEQFF	TGTGCCAGCAGCTTGACTAGCGGGACGGTGTACAATGAGCAGTTCTTC
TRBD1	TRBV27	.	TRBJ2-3	CASSRRQGDTQYF	TGTGCCAGCAGTAGGAGACAGGGAGATACGCAGTATTTT